Each of the 24 T cell receptor beta chains below was sequenced from the same sample in a study of blood T cell repertoires in COVID-19. The assay was immunoSEQ multiplex PCR, and TCRdb's table has in-frame clones only and misses some. The table includes 25,000 to 30,000 clones, roughly 65% detected once. The material sequenced was peripheral blood. The receptors were gathered from a human donor in a cohort sampled during active COVID-19.

The CDR3 region has the DNA TGTGCCAGCAGTAAAAACCCTGGGACAGCCAACTATGGCTACACCTTC. It encodes CASSKNPGTANYGYTF. The rearrangement uses TRBV25-1 and TRBJ1-2; 7 bases map to TRBD1. Germline-derived CDR1 and CDR2 are MGHDK and SYGVNS. This CDR3 region has 16 residues. J gave up 2 bases and V 5 bases, and 11 bases lay outside the gene matches.

V usage is TRBV27 and J usage is TRBJ1-5; D unclear. The CDR3 covers 18 residues. The germline V gene has CDR1 MNHEY and CDR2 SMNVEV (reference sequence). The V and J ends lost 6 bases and 3 bases respectively, with 24 bases between them. The CDR3 region is CASRAWLQRKPFNQPQHF. DNA for the CDR3: TGTGCCAGCAGGGCGTGGCTACAGAGAAAACCCTTCAATCAGCCCCAGCATTTT.

The genes are TRBV6-2 or TRBV6-3 and TRBJ2-5; 7 nucleotides line up with TRBD1. The CDR3 has 16 residues. The J segment lost 1 base and the V segment lost 5 bases, leaving 10 bases of the junction unmatched. Germline CDR1 is MNHEY and CDR2 is SVGEGT. The CDR3 region is CASSPGDRWVQETQYF. For the CDR3, the DNA is TGTGCCAGCAGTCCAGGGGACAGATGGGTCCAAGAGACCCAGTACTTC.

This clone was picked up a small number of times. J is TRBJ2-5 and V is TRBV7-7, with 8 bases matching TRBD2. The CDR3 runs to 15 residues. Trimming took 1 base from V and 2 from J; bases not matched to a gene: 3. Germline V gene sequence: CDR1 SSHAT, CDR2 FNYEAQ (reference sequence). The CDR3 region has the DNA TGTGCCAGCAGCTTAGGCACTAGCGGACAAGAGACCCAGTACTTC. Translation: CASSLGTSGQETQYF.

As DNA, the CDR3 is TGTGCCAGTAGTCCAACTAGCGGGGGAGGAAACATTCAGTACTTC. Translating gives CASSPTSGGGNIQYF. V gene TRBV19 combines with J gene TRBJ2-4, with TRBD2 matching over 11 bases. Germline V gene data show CDR1 as LNHDA and CDR2 as SQIVND (reference sequence). The trim removed 5 bases at V and 6 bases at J, leaving 6 bases unmatched. CDR3 length equals 15 residues.

This clone came up a few times. This rearrangement joins TRBV28 to TRBJ2-5; 9 bases agree with TRBD1. From germline, CDR1 is MDHEN and CDR2 SYDVKM. The CDR3 is 16 amino acids. The V gene end was trimmed by 6 bases and the J gene end by 1 base; junction bases not matched to a gene: 9. The DNA of the CDR3 is TGTGCCAGCAGCCCCACAGGGGGCCTAGCCCAAGAGACCCAGTACTTC. It encodes CASSPTGGLAQETQYF.

The chain has TRBV28 and TRBJ1-5; 8 bases align to TRBD1. CDR1 and CDR2 from the germline V gene are MDHEN and SYDVKM. This CDR3 is 16 amino acids long. The V segment lost 5 bases and the J segment 7 bases; nucleotides outside the gene matches: 13. CDR3 loop: CASSPFRGRVYQPQHF. Written as DNA, the CDR3 is TGTGCCAGCAGTCCTTTCAGGGGGCGGGTATACCAGCCCCAGCATTTT.

This rearrangement joins TRBV7-8 to TRBJ2-7; tentative D call: TRBD2 (6 bases). The V end lost 5 bases, the J end lost 2 bases, and 16 bases lay between the germline ends. CDR3 length equals 15 residues. Germline CDR1 is SGHVS and CDR2 is FQNEAQ. Here the CDR3 reads CASSQWSGGTYEQYF. The CDR3 DNA follows: TGTGCCAGCAGCCAATGGAGCGGAGGGACCTACGAGCAGTACTTC.

This clone was counted only a few times. V is TRBV24-1 and J is TRBJ1-4, with D tentatively TRBD1 (5 bases). The CDR3 runs to 8 residues. Germline-derived CDR1 and CDR2 are KGHDR and SFDVKD. Trimming shortened V by 7 bases and J by 17 bases, and 7 bases separated the two germline ends. The DNA of the CDR3 is TGTGCCACCAGGCGGGACTTTTTT. Translated, it gives CATRRDFF.

The V and J genes are TRBV2 and TRBJ2-3; D not certain. The germline gives CDR1 SNHLY, CDR2 FYNNEI. The CDR3 has 12 residues. V was cut by 2 bases and J by 4 bases, with 4 bases left in between. The chain's CDR3 is CASSERSDTQYF. The CDR3 DNA sequence: TGTGCCAGCAGTGAACGGTCAGATACGCAGTATTTT. The complete variable domain, with remaining parts taken from reference TRBV2 and TRBJ2-3, reads EPEVTQTPSHQVTQMGQEVILRCVPISNHLYFYWYRQILGQKVEFLVSFYNNEISEKSEIFDDQFSVERPDGSNFTLKIRSTKLEDSAMYFCASSERSDTQYFGPGTRLTVL.

This clone was picked up a small number of times. The chain couples TRBV14 to TRBJ2-1; 15 bases map to TRBD2. The CDR3 runs 17 residues. After removal of 2 bases from V and 7 bases from J, the junction contained 6 bases not matched to a gene. Germline V gives CDR1 SGHDN, CDR2 FVKESK. CDR3 in DNA: TGTGCCAGCAGCCAATACTCCGGGACTAGCGGGAGGAATGAGCAGTTCTTC. Amino acid sequence: CASSQYSGTSGRNEQFF.

A few counts support this clone. The chain carries TRBV28 and TRBJ2-3, with D possibly being TRBD2 (6 bases). This CDR3 is 13 amino acids long. The V end was cut by 7 bases, the J end by 5 bases, with 13 bases between. Germline V gives CDR1 MDHEN, CDR2 SYDVKM. CDR3 loop: CASTLMGGDTQYF. The CDR3 DNA is TGTGCCAGCACCCTTATGGGGGGAGATACGCAGTATTTT. Based on the CDR3 plus reference TRBV28 and TRBJ2-3, the full variable domain is DVKVTQSSRYLVKRTGEKVFLECVQDMDHENMFWYRQDPGLGLRLIYFSYDVKMKEKGDIPEGYSVSREKKERFSLILESASTNQTSMYLCASTLMGGDTQYFGPGTRLTVL.

The chain is built from TRBV5-8 and TRBJ1-1; no clear D gene. The ends were cut back, 4 bases at V and 0 bases at J, with 7 bases in the middle. This CDR3 is 13 amino acids long. Germline V gene sequence: CDR1 SGHTS, CDR2 YDEGEE. CDR3 DNA sequence: TGTGCCAGCAGCCCTCCAGTGAACACTGAAGCTTTCTTT. It encodes CASSPPVNTEAFF. Full variable domain (rest looked up from reference TRBV5-8 and TRBJ1-1): EAGVTQSPTHLIKTRGQQATLRCSPISGHTSVYWYQQALGLGLQFLLWYDEGEERNRGNFPPRFSGRQFPNYSSELNVNALELEDSALYLCASSPPVNTEAFFGQGTRLTVV.

DNA of the CDR3: TGTGCCAGCCGAACCGGTAGCGGACTAGTTGCTGAGACCCAGTACTTC. The encoded protein is CASRTGSGLVAETQYF. The chain couples TRBV11-3 to TRBJ2-5; 7 positions agree with TRBD2. The ends lost 8 bases at V and 5 bases at J; junction bases unmatched: 17. The CDR3 contains 16 residues. Germline lookup yields CDR1 SGHNT and CDR2 YENEEA.

Remarks on this clone: The junction and the germline gene differ at one end; a read error may be behind it. This chain uses TRBV6-2 or TRBV6-3 with TRBJ1-3, with D perhaps TRBD1 (5 bases). The CDR3 has 13 residues. Germline loops: CDR1 MNHEY, CDR2 SVGEGT. This CDR3 is CASSPGGGTDPIF. CDR3 nucleotides: TGTGCCAGCAGTCCCGGTGGGGGGACCGACCCTATATTT.

This clone has only one observation. This chain links TRBV4-2 with TRBJ2-1; D unresolved. The CDR3 runs to 12 residues. V lost 6 bases to trimming and J lost 10 bases, with 13 bases between them. The germline gives CDR1 LGHNA, CDR2 YNFKEQ. The CDR3 region is CASSHERNEQFF. For the CDR3, the DNA is TGTGCCAGCAGTCACGAGCGAAACGAGCAGTTCTTC.

The chain employs TRBV5-4 and TRBJ2-7; 8 nucleotides agree with TRBD1. V shed 1 base, J shed 6 bases, and the junction held 9 bases outside the gene matches. The CDR3 length is 15 residues. The germline gives CDR1 SGHNT, CDR2 YYREEE (reference sequence). The DNA of the CDR3 is TGTGCCAGCAGCTTGATGATGGCAGGGGGCGTCGAGCAGTACTTC. Translated, it gives CASSLMMAGGVEQYF.

This chain joins TRBV10-2 and TRBJ2-3; weak D call: TRBD2 (6 bases). This CDR3 region has 13 residues. The germline V gene encodes CDR1 WSHSY and CDR2 SAAADI. Deletions cut 2 bases from V and 6 bases from J, with 9 bases between. The CDR3 DNA reads TGCGCCAGCAGTGAGGGCCGGGGGGATACGCAGTATTTT. This sequence encodes CASSEGRGDTQYF.

This clone was recorded many times. V is TRBV5-1 and J is TRBJ2-2, with 12 bases matching TRBD1. This CDR3 spans 16 amino acids. The J segment lost 7 bases and the V segment lost 4 bases, leaving 8 bases of the junction unmatched. The germline V gene encodes CDR1 SGHRS and CDR2 YFSETQ. CDR3 nucleotide sequence: TGCGCCAGCAGCCACCGGGACAGGGGGCCTTTCGGGGAGCTGTTTTTT. Amino acid sequence: CASSHRDRGPFGELFF. The variable domain in full, completed from reference TRBV5-1 and TRBJ2-2, reads KAGVTQTPRYLIKTRGQQVTLSCSPISGHRSVSWYQQTPGQGLQFLFEYFSETQRNKGNFPGRFSGRQFSNSRSEMNVSTLELGDSALYLCASSHRDRGPFGELFFGEGSRLTVL.

This clone was counted ten times or more. J is TRBJ2-2 and V is TRBV7-9; 8 nucleotides agree with TRBD1. CDR3 length equals 18 residues. V lost 5 bases, J lost 0 bases, and 11 bases stayed unmatched. Germline V gene lookup returns CDR1 SEHNR and CDR2 FQNEAQ (reference sequence). The CDR3 spells CASSPIGGQVSNTGELFF. The CDR3 nucleotides are TGTGCCAGCAGCCCTATAGGGGGACAGGTGTCGAACACCGGGGAGCTGTTTTTT. Full variable domain (rest looked up from reference TRBV7-9 and TRBJ2-2): DTGVSQNPRHKITKRGQNVTFRCDPISEHNRLYWYRQTLGQGPEFLTYFQNEAQLEKSRLLSDRFSAERPKGSFSTLEIQRTEQGDSAMYLCASSPIGGQVSNTGELFFGEGSRLTVL.

V gene TRBV5-6 combines with J gene TRBJ1-2; TRBD1 aligns across 7 bases. This CDR3 spans 13 amino acids. CDR1 and CDR2 (germline): SGHDT, YYEEEE. The V segment lost 6 bases and the J segment 4 bases; nucleotides outside the gene matches: 6. CDR3: CASNLQGFYGYTF. DNA of the CDR3: TGTGCCAGCAACCTACAGGGGTTCTATGGCTACACCTTC.

The CDR3 protein is CASSYGGSGNTIYF. The DNA of the CDR3 is TGTGCCAGCAGTTACGGCGGGTCTGGAAACACCATATATTTT. V gene TRBV6-6 combines with J gene TRBJ1-3; D is undetermined. The CDR3 consists of 14 residues. Germline V gene data show CDR1 as MNHNY and CDR2 as SVGAGI (reference sequence). V was shortened by 2 bases and J by 1 base, with 6 bases between the two germline ends.

This chain connects TRBV24-1 to TRBJ2-1; 11 bases line up with TRBD2. CDR3 length: 16 residues. CDR1 is KGHDR and CDR2 is SFDVKD in the germline V gene. V gave up 3 bases and J gave up 5 bases; unmatched junction bases: 5. CDR3 sequence (DNA): TGTGCCACCAGTGATCCCGGGACTAGCGGAAACAATGAGCAGTTCTTC. It codes for CATSDPGTSGNNEQFF.

This clone occurred once. The V and J genes are TRBV7-9 and TRBJ1-5; 8 nucleotides match TRBD1. The V segment lost 5 bases and the J segment 6 bases; nucleotides outside the gene matches: 9. Germline lookup yields CDR1 SEHNR and CDR2 FQNEAQ (reference sequence). This CDR3 contains 15 residues. The CDR3 reads CASSPDREPGQPQHF. In nucleotides, the CDR3 is TGTGCCAGCAGCCCGGACAGGGAACCGGGTCAGCCCCAGCATTTT.